Listed here are 15 T cell receptor beta chains from one sample, sequenced in a study of T-cell reconstitution after alpha-beta-depleted transplantation in children. Preparation of the TCRbeta library used unique molecular identifiers. One entry per CDR3 protein results from TCRdb running MiXCR on the PCR reads. The data contain a few hundred thousand distinct CDR3 sequences, 25% to 30% of them singletons. The sequenced sample was PBMCs, obtained before TCRalphabeta/CD19-depleted stem cell transplant. These receptor sequences come from a boy younger than two with Wiskott-Aldrich syndrome, due to receive a stem cell transplant.

This clonotype showed up just a few times. The gene calls are TRBV10-3 and TRBJ2-3; D unresolved. From germline, CDR1 is ENHRY and CDR2 SYGVKD. The CDR3 sequence is 12 residues long. Trimming shortened V by 3 bases and J by 1 base, and 2 bases separated the two germline ends. In DNA, the CDR3 is TGTGCCATCAGTGACCGCACAGATACGCAGTATTTT. Protein product: CAISDRTDTQYF.

V and J are TRBV5-1 and TRBJ2-4; no clear D gene. Trimming removed 0 bases at V and 7 bases at J, with 11 bases between. CDR3 length equals 14 residues. Germline lookup yields CDR1 SGHRS and CDR2 YFSETQ. The CDR3 loop reads CASSLERISNIQYF. In DNA, the CDR3 is TGCGCCAGCAGCTTGGAAAGGATTTCGAACATTCAGTACTTC.

The rearrangement links TRBV12-3 or TRBV12-4 to TRBJ2-7; the match to TRBD2 covers 9 bases. The CDR3 extends over 13 amino acids. V was clipped by 9 bases and J by 2 bases; unmatched bases: 5. For the CDR3, the DNA is TGTGCCAGTGGACTAGCGACTCCCTACGAGCAGTACTTC. Protein: CASGLATPYEQYF.

This clonotype was found once. This sequence joins TRBV12-5 and TRBJ2-2, with no clear D. The CDR3 loop spans 12 amino acids. V shed 6 bases and J shed 3 bases, with 5 bases lying between them. Germline CDR1 is LGHNT and CDR2 is FRNRAP. As DNA, the CDR3 is TGTGCTAGTGGGACACACACCGGGGAGCTGTTTTTT. Its protein product is CASGTHTGELFF.

This clonotype has only one observation. The chain joins TRBV10-3 to TRBJ2-7; D is possibly TRBD1 or TRBD2 (6 bases each). Germline CDR1 and CDR2: ENHRY and SYGVKD. V lost 6 bases and J 6 bases, leaving 18 bases between the germline ends. CDR3 size: 14 residues. Written as DNA, the CDR3 is TGTGCCATCAGCCTCCTAGCTGAGGGGGGCGAGCAGTACTTC. It encodes CAISLLAEGGEQYF.

The chain couples TRBV27 to TRBJ1-6, with 7 bases identical to TRBD1. Germline loops: CDR1 MNHEY, CDR2 SMNVEV (reference sequence). This CDR3 contains 17 residues. Unmatched junction bases numbered 14, after V lost 5 bases and J lost 7 bases. CDR3 residues: CASSPLPPTGPNSPLHF. The DNA for the CDR3 is TGTGCCAGCAGTCCTCTCCCTCCGACAGGGCCCAATTCACCCCTCCACTTT.

This clonotype was seen only a few times. The gene calls are TRBV4-2 and TRBJ2-1; unclear D gene. Trimming left V 1 base short and J 4 bases short, with 8 bases between. From germline, CDR1 is LGHNA and CDR2 YNFKEQ. The CDR3 runs 14 residues. CDR3 bases: TGTGCCAGCAGCCAAGGGGGTGGGTACAATGAGCAGTTCTTC. It is translated as CASSQGGGYNEQFF.

This clonotype came up a few times. This chain uses TRBV5-1 with TRBJ2-7; 9 nucleotides line up with TRBD1. The J segment lost 6 bases and the V segment lost 3 bases, leaving 7 bases of the junction unmatched. The V gene's germline CDR1 is SGHRS and CDR2 YFSETQ. This CDR3 comprises 14 residues. The CDR3 sequence is CASSSRDRDGEQYF. CDR3 sequence (DNA): TGCGCCAGCAGCTCCCGGGACAGGGATGGCGAGCAGTACTTC.

This rearrangement joins TRBV5-1 to TRBJ2-1; TRBD2 aligns across 14 bases. In germline, CDR1 is SGHRS, CDR2 YFSETQ. This CDR3 contains 19 residues. V gave up 5 bases and J gave up 0 bases; unmatched junction bases: 10. The CDR3 region is CASSYTGTSGRSSYNEQFF. The CDR3 nucleotides read TGCGCCAGCAGTTATACCGGGACTAGCGGGAGAAGCTCCTACAATGAGCAGTTCTTC.

In its sample, this clonotype was seen a few times. The V and J genes are TRBV20-1 and TRBJ2-1, with 9 nucleotides matching TRBD2. Germline V gene data show CDR1 as DFQATT and CDR2 as SNEGSKA (reference sequence). After removal of 3 bases from V and 7 bases from J, the junction contained 13 bases not matched to a gene. The CDR3 extends over 16 amino acids. CDR3: CSARNSGRKLGNEQFF. The CDR3 coding sequence is TGCAGTGCTAGGAATAGCGGGAGAAAACTTGGTAATGAGCAGTTCTTC.

The CDR3 protein is CAISVGRVQGPPYEQYF. The CDR3 bases are TGTGCCATCAGTGTTGGTCGGGTACAGGGGCCACCCTACGAGCAGTACTTC. V and J are TRBV10-3 and TRBJ2-7; 7 bases line up with TRBD1. With 4 bases clipped from V and 2 bases from J, the junction kept 14 bases outside the gene matches. The length of the CDR3 is 17 residues. Germline CDR1 is ENHRY and CDR2 is SYGVKD.

CDR3 sequence (DNA): TGTGCCAGCAGCTTAGCCCCGGGACGGGAGTACGAGCAGTACTTC. It specifies CASSLAPGREYEQYF. V and J are TRBV7-8 and TRBJ2-7, with D possibly matching TRBD2 (6 bases). Between the trimmed V and J ends, which lost 0 bases and 4 bases, there was a span of 13 bases. In germline, CDR1 is SGHVS, CDR2 FQNEAQ. The CDR3 is 15 residues long.

This clonotype was found a few times. This rearrangement joins TRBV12-3 or TRBV12-4 to TRBJ1-5; TRBD1 matches 7 bases. The V segment lost 3 bases and the J segment 1 base; nucleotides outside the gene matches: 6. The CDR3 totals 16 residues. This CDR3 reads CASSFRQGGSNQPQHF. CDR3 nucleotides: TGTGCCAGCAGTTTTAGACAGGGCGGAAGCAATCAGCCCCAGCATTTT.

V is TRBV20-1 and J is TRBJ2-3; the match to TRBD2 covers 9 bases. Per germline, CDR1 DFQATT and CDR2 SNEGSKA (reference sequence). V lost 3 bases and J lost 2; bases outside the gene matches: 3. The CDR3 loop spans 14 amino acids. The CDR3 loop is CSASLAGTTDTQYF. In nucleotides, the CDR3 is TGCAGTGCTAGTCTAGCGGGAACCACAGATACGCAGTATTTT.

This clonotype was detected only a few times. V is TRBV7-8 and J is TRBJ2-5, with TRBD2 matching 10 bases. The CDR3 runs 16 residues. V lost 7 bases to trimming and J lost 4 bases; unmatched junction nucleotides: 12. Germline V CDR1 and CDR2: SGHVS, FQNEAQ. The CDR3 region is CASKGRRVAGGETQYF. The CDR3 coding sequence is TGTGCCAGCAAAGGCCGACGAGTAGCGGGAGGAGAGACCCAGTACTTC.